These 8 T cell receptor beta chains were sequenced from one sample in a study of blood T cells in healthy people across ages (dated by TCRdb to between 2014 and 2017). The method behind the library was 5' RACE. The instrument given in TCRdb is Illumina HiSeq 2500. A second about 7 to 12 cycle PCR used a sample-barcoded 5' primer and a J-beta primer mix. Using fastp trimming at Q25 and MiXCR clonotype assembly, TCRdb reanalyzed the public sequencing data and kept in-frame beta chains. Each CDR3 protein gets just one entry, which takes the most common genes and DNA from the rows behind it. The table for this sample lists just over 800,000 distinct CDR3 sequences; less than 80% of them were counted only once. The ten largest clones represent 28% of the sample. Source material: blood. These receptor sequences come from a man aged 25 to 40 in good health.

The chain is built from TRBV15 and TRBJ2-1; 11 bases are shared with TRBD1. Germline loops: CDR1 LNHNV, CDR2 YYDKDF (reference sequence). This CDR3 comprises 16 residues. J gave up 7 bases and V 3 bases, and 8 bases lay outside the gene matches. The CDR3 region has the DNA TGTGCCACCAGCAGTCTCGGACAGGGGGCCGGAAATGAGCAGTTCTTC. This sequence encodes CATSSLGQGAGNEQFF.

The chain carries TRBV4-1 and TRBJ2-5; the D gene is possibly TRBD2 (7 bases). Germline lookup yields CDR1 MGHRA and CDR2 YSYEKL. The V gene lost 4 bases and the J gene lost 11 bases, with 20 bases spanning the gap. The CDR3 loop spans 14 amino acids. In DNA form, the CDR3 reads TGCGCCAGCAGCCCCAACTGGGGGGCGGGGGAGCAGTACTTC. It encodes CASSPNWGAGEQYF.

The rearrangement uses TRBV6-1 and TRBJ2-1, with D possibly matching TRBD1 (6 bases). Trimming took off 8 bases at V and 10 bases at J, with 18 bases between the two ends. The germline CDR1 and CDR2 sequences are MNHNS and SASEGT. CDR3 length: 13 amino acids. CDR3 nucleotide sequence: TGTGCCAGCGCCACAGGGTTTCTCAGGGAGCAGTTCTTC. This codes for CASATGFLREQFF.

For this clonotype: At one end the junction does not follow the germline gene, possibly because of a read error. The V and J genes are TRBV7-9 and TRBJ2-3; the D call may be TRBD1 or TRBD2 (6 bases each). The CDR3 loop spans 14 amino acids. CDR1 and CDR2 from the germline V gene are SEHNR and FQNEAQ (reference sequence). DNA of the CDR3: TGTGCCTGCAGCTCCTCGGGGGCGTGGGATACGCAGTATTTT. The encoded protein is CACSSSGAWDTQYF.

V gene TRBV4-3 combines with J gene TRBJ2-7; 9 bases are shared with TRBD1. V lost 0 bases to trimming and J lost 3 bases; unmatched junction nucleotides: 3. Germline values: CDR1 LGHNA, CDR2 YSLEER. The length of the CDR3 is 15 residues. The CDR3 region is CASSQEDRGVYEQYF. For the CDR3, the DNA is TGCGCCAGCAGCCAAGAGGACAGGGGAGTCTACGAGCAGTACTTC.

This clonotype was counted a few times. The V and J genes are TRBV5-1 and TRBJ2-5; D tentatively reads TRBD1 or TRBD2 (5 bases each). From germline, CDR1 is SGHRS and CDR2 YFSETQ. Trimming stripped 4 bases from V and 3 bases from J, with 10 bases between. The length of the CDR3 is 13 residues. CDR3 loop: CASSPLGEETQYF. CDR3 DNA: TGCGCCAGCAGCCCACTAGGGGAAGAGACCCAGTACTTC.

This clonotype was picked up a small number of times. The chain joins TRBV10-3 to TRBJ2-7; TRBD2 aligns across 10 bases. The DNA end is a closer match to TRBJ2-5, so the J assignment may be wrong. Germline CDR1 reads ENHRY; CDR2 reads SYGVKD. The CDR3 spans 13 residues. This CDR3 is CAITTSGEETQYF. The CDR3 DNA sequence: TGTGCCATCACTACTAGCGGGGAAGAGACCCAGTACTTC.

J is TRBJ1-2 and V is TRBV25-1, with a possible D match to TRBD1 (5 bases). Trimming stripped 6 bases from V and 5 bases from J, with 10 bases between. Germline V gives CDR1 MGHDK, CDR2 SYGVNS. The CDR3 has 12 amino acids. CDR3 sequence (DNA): TGTGCCAGCAGGGGGGGACGTTATGGCTACACCTTC. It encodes CASRGGRYGYTF.